The clone carrying this T cell receptor (beta chain) occurred many times. Trimming stripped 3 bases from V and 5 bases from J, with 8 bases between. The CDR3 has 13 amino acids. These data belong to a study of neurological immune-mediated disorders. Via MiXCR, TCRdb re-called the 5' RACE reads, giving one row per CDR3 protein. The sample shows just under 60,000 distinct CDR3 sequences, 2% to 2.5% of them seen only once. Sequenced input: PBMCs. This chain connects TRBV12-3 or TRBV12-4 to TRBJ2-1; D perhaps matches TRBD2 (5 bases). This clonotype was obtained from a middle-aged man with multiple sclerosis. The CDR3 nucleotides read TGTGCCAGCAGTTTCGGACTGCACAATGAGCAGTTCTTC. Translating it yields CASSFGLHNEQFF.